One TCR beta chain is described in this entry. The antigen remains unidentified. The sample comes from a study of siplizumab effects on memory and regulatory T cells. Study-level points and caveats: A mean of around 69% of mappable alloreactive CD4+ clones were Treg-derived with siplizumab, compared with 26.9% in controls.

This CDR3 region has 13 residues. V lost 6 bases, J lost 1 base, and 3 bases stayed unmatched. The germline gives CDR1 MDHEN, CDR2 SYDVKM. Sequencing of each sample assayed around 10^5 TCR templates. The repertoire was sequenced with immunoSEQ multiplex PCR; TCRdb's copy has only in-frame clones and lacks some. The sample has 55,000 to 80,000 clones, less than 80% seen once. Sequenced material: memory CD4+ T cells sorted from blood. J is TRBJ2-7 and V is TRBV28; 7 bases fit TRBD1. The sequence was obtained from a human donor in good health. Here the CDR3 DNA reads TGTGCCAGCAGGTACAGGGGTTCCTACGAGCAGTACTTC. Translation: CASRYRGSYEQYF.